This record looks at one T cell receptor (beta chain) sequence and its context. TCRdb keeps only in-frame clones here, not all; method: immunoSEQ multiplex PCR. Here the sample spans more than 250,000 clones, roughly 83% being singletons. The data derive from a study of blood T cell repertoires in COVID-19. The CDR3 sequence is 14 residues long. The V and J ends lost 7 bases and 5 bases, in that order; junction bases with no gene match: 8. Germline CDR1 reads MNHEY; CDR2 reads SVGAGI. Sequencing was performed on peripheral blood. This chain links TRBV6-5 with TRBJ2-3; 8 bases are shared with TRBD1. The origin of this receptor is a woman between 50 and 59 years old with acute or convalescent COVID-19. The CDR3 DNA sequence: TGTGCCAGCAATACCGGGACAGGTAAAGATACGCAGTATTTT. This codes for CASNTGTGKDTQYF.